This T cell receptor (beta chain) was identified during a study of T cell repertoires in cytomegalovirus infection. Turning to the study itself: Through public TCR beta signatures, both CMV infection and matching HLA type were indicated.

MiXCR, run by TCRdb on the reads, gives a single entry per CDR3 protein. The sample gives 350,000 to 550,000 distinct CDR3 sequences, under 40% of which show up once; around 13% is in the top ten. Germline CDR1 reads SGHTA; CDR2 reads FQGTGA. CDR3 length: 15 residues. The V end was cut by 2 bases, the J end by 5 bases, with 15 bases between. Overall study results and limits: The ex vivo response was dominated by HLA-C-restricted CMV-specific TCR beta clonotypes. Frequencies of public TCR beta families were cumulated, and this identified carriers of CMV plus the relevant HLA.

With respect to this clonotype: Its antigen is as yet unknown.

This TCR was sampled from a human donor in good health (CMV status not recorded). Some clones in this sample may be carry-over from other donors' samples. Material: PBMCs. This sequence joins TRBV7-3 and TRBJ2-5; D might be TRBD1 or TRBD2, each matching 7 bases. CDR3 nucleotides: TGTGCCAGCAGCTTAGCAGGGGGGGGAGCGGAGACCCAGTACTTC. It yields the protein CASSLAGGGAETQYF. Full variable domain (remainder filled in from reference TRBV7-3 and TRBJ2-5): GAGVSQTPSNKVTEKGKYVELRCDPISGHTALYWYRQSLGQGPEFLIYFQGTGAADDSGLPNDRFFAVRPEGSVSTLKIQRTERGDSAVYLCASSLAGGGAETQYFGPGTRLLVL.